The present T cell receptor beta chain was sequenced within a study of naive and memory T cell subsets. The beta constant-region primer was an equimolar mix of two oligonucleotides covering TRBC1 and TRBC2. Four rounds of PCR amplified the ligated cDNA using nested alpha and beta constant-region primers plus SP2. TCRdb ran MiXCR on the UMI-ligation and nested PCR reads and lists one entry per CDR3 protein. The data show some 100,000 distinct CDR3 sequences, about 7% seen once. CDR1 is SGHDN and CDR2 is FVKESK in the germline V gene. This CDR3 has 15 amino acids. Trimming left V 2 bases short and J 6 bases short, with 17 bases between. CD4 T cells were positively selected, then CD8 T cells from the CD4-negative fraction.

The source material was central memory CD4+ T cells from blood. This TCR was sampled from a human donor in good health. The chain links TRBV14 to TRBJ2-7, with D possibly being TRBD2 (6 bases). The CDR3 protein is CASSQNAGGRGEQYF. The DNA of the CDR3 is TGTGCCAGCAGCCAAAATGCCGGGGGACGGGGCGAGCAGTACTTC.